Listed below are T cell receptor beta chains from one sample, sequenced in a study of post-analysis software for immune sequencing data. TCRdb re-called the PCR reads with MiXCR, one entry per CDR3 protein. The data contain 750,000 to 950,000 distinct CDR3 sequences, around 46% of them singletons. What was sequenced was blood. All receptors derive from a girl under 18 with multiple sclerosis. The CDR3 runs from the conserved cysteine through the conserved F or W. Fields, in order: CDR3 protein, CDR3 DNA, J gene, D gene, V gene, clone size. The D gene is left open where the match is weak. Rows may omit the clone size; those that give it use once, few, many or a size class.

CDR3aa: CASSPAGLNTGELFF; CDR3nt: TGCGCCAGCAGCCCAGCGGGCCTGAACACCGGGGAGCTGTTTTTT; j_gene: TRBJ2-2; d_gene: NA; v_gene: TRBV5-1; abundance: NA
CDR3aa: CAISEGRAGVGNEQFF; CDR3nt: TGTGCCATCAGTGAGGGCAGGGCGGGAGTAGGCAATGAGCAGTTCTTC; j_gene: TRBJ2-1; d_gene: TRBD2; v_gene: TRBV10-3; abundance: NA
CDR3aa: CASTLRGRAFF; CDR3nt: TGTGCCAGCACCCTTCGGGGCCGGGCTTTCTTT; j_gene: TRBJ1-1; d_gene: NA; v_gene: TRBV12-3/TRBV12-4; abundance: NA
CDR3aa: CASSPTGWGDTQYF; CDR3nt: TGTGCCAGCAGCCCCACAGGATGGGGGGATACGCAGTATTTT; j_gene: TRBJ2-3; d_gene: NA; v_gene: TRBV16; abundance: few
CDR3aa: CASSLGPGSYNEQFF; CDR3nt: TGTGCCAGCAGTTTAGGCCCGGGCTCCTACAATGAGCAGTTCTTC; j_gene: TRBJ2-1; d_gene: NA; v_gene: TRBV28; abundance: once
CDR3aa: CASSSKGGLGDEQYF; CDR3nt: TGCGCCAGCAGCTCAAAGGGGGGACTTGGCGACGAGCAGTACTTC; j_gene: TRBJ2-7; d_gene: NA; v_gene: TRBV5-1; abundance: few
CDR3aa: CASSKEGGPWDEQFF; CDR3nt: TGTGCCAGCAGTAAAGAGGGAGGGCCCTGGGATGAGCAGTTCTTC; j_gene: TRBJ2-1; d_gene: TRBD2; v_gene: TRBV12-3/TRBV12-4; abundance: NA
CDR3aa: CSAEASGSSEQYF; CDR3nt: TGCAGCGCCGAAGCGTCCGGGAGTAGCGAGCAGTACTTC; j_gene: TRBJ2-7; d_gene: NA; v_gene: TRBV29-1; abundance: NA
CDR3aa: CAASDKTYEQYF; CDR3nt: TGTGCCGCCTCCGACAAGACCTACGAGCAGTACTTC; j_gene: TRBJ2-7; d_gene: NA; v_gene: TRBV14; abundance: NA
CDR3aa: CASGVGGRAFNEQFF; CDR3nt: TGTGCCAGCGGTGTAGGCGGGAGGGCCTTCAATGAGCAGTTCTTC; j_gene: TRBJ2-1; d_gene: TRBD2; v_gene: TRBV11-2; abundance: NA
CDR3aa: CSVEGTSGGYTF; CDR3nt: TGCAGCGTTGAGGGCACCTCGGGGGGCTACACCTTC; j_gene: TRBJ1-2; d_gene: NA; v_gene: TRBV29-1; abundance: few
CDR3aa: CSVDGADKQYF; CDR3nt: TGCAGCGTTGATGGGGCAGATAAGCAGTATTTT; j_gene: TRBJ2-3; d_gene: NA; v_gene: TRBV29-1; abundance: NA
CDR3aa: CATKLDLNSGANVLTF; CDR3nt: TGCGCCACCAAGTTGGACCTCAACTCTGGGGCCAACGTCCTGACTTTC; j_gene: TRBJ2-6; d_gene: NA; v_gene: TRBV4-1; abundance: NA
CDR3aa: CASSFTPSGANVLTF; CDR3nt: TGTGCCAGCAGCTTTACCCCCTCTGGGGCCAACGTCCTGACTTTC; j_gene: TRBJ2-6; d_gene: NA; v_gene: TRBV7-9; abundance: NA
CDR3aa: CAWSGGQGTCNEQFF; CDR3nt: TGTGCCTGGAGTGGAGGACAGGGGACTTGCAATGAGCAGTTCTTC; j_gene: TRBJ2-1; d_gene: TRBD1; v_gene: TRBV30; abundance: NA
CDR3aa: CSASRTGGRGTQYF; CDR3nt: TGCAGTGCTAGCAGGACTGGGGGCCGAGGTACGCAGTATTTT; j_gene: TRBJ2-3; d_gene: NA; v_gene: TRBV20-1; abundance: few
CDR3aa: CASSGLTSGEETQYF; CDR3nt: TGTGCCAGCAGTGGACTGACTAGCGGAGAAGAGACCCAGTACTTC; j_gene: TRBJ2-5; d_gene: TRBD2; v_gene: TRBV2; abundance: NA
CDR3aa: CSARDRLAGGGGANVLTF; CDR3nt: TGCAGTGCTAGAGATCGGTTAGCGGGAGGTGGTGGGGCCAACGTCCTGACTTTC; j_gene: TRBJ2-6; d_gene: TRBD2; v_gene: TRBV20-1; abundance: NA
CDR3aa: CASTPRGLGEQYF; CDR3nt: TGTGCCAGCACTCCCCGGGGGCTCGGGGAGCAGTACTTC; j_gene: TRBJ2-7; d_gene: NA; v_gene: TRBV7-9; abundance: few
CDR3aa: CASSQDFPNSNQPQHF; CDR3nt: TGCGCCAGCAGCCAAGATTTCCCCAATAGCAATCAGCCCCAGCATTTT; j_gene: TRBJ1-5; d_gene: NA; v_gene: TRBV4-3; abundance: few
CDR3aa: CASSQGSLAASTDTQYF; CDR3nt: TGTGCCAGCAGCCAAGGCTCACTAGCGGCTAGCACAGATACGCAGTATTTT; j_gene: TRBJ2-3; d_gene: TRBD2; v_gene: TRBV4-2; abundance: few
CDR3aa: CASSWAPGGQETQYF; CDR3nt: TGTGCCAGCAGTTGGGCCCCGGGGGGACAAGAGACCCAGTACTTC; j_gene: TRBJ2-5; d_gene: TRBD2; v_gene: TRBV28; abundance: NA
CDR3aa: CASSFLASGREGTDTQYF; CDR3nt: TGTGCCAGCAGTTTCTTGGCTAGCGGGAGGGAGGGCACAGATACGCAGTATTTT; j_gene: TRBJ2-3; d_gene: TRBD2; v_gene: TRBV28; abundance: NA
CDR3aa: CASSVGAGNGETQYF; CDR3nt: TGTGCCAGCAGCGTAGGGGCCGGGAATGGTGAGACCCAGTACTTC; j_gene: TRBJ2-5; d_gene: NA; v_gene: TRBV9; abundance: NA
CDR3aa: CASTVREVGDEQFF; CDR3nt: TGTGCCAGCACAGTTCGGGAAGTAGGAGATGAGCAGTTCTTC; j_gene: TRBJ2-1; d_gene: NA; v_gene: TRBV7-9; abundance: few
CDR3aa: CASTGSPTNYGYTF; CDR3nt: TGTGCCAGCACTGGCAGTCCTACTAACTATGGCTACACCTTC; j_gene: TRBJ1-2; d_gene: NA; v_gene: TRBV2; abundance: NA